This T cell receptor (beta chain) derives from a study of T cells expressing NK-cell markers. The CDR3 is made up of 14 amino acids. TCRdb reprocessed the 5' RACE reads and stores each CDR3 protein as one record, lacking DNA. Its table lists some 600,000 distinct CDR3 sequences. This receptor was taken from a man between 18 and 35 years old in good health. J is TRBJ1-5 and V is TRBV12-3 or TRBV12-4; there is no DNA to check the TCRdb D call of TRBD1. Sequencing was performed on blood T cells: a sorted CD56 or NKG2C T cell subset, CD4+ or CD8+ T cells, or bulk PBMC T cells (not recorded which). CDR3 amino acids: CASRNEGSNQPQHF.